In its sample, the clone carrying this T cell receptor (beta chain) was seen many times. The antigen remains unidentified. This record belongs to a study of CD8+CD57+ T cells in acquired aplastic anemia. Broader study findings: Fewer than 35 CD8+ CDR3 sequences occurred in both the patients and the controls.

The study profiled TCR beta VDJ and CDR3 using genomic DNA as template. One entry per CDR3 protein, called by TCRdb with MiXCR from the reads. The sample includes about 150,000 distinct CDR3 sequences, 52% of them seen just once. Sequencing involved patients with CD8+CD57+ cell expansion previously shown by flow cytometry. Germline values: CDR1 SGHAT, CDR2 FQDESV (reference sequence). This CDR3 has 18 amino acids. V gave up 5 bases and J gave up 4 bases, with 26 bases separating them. The receptor comes from a human donor with aplastic anemia. The sequencing sample was made of sorted CD4+, CD8+, or CD8+CD57+ T cells (not recorded which) from PBMCs. The rearrangement joins TRBV11-1 to TRBJ1-2; D gene ambiguous. CDR3 sequence reads: CASSLQRWELVPSYGYTF. Here the CDR3 DNA reads TGTGCCAGCAGCCTCCAGAGGTGGGAGTTGGTTCCGAGCTATGGCTACACCTTC.